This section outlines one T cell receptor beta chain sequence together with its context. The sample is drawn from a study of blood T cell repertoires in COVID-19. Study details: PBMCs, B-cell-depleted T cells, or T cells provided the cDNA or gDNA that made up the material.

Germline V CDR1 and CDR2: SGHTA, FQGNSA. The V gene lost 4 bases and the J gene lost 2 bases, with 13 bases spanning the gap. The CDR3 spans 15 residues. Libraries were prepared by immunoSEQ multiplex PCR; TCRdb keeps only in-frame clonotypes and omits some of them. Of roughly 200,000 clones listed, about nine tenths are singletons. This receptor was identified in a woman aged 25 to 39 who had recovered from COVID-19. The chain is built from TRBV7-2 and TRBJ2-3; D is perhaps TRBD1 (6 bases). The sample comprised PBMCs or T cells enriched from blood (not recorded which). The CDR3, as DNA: TGTGCCAGCAGCTCCACAGGGCTAAACACAGATACGCAGTATTTT. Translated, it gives CASSSTGLNTDTQYF.